The 32 T cell receptor beta chains presented below share a single source sample, sequenced in a study of T cells in Graves' hyperthyroidism and ophthalmopathy. From RNA transcripts, TCR beta CDR3 regions were amplified. During a first-round RT-PCR of the TCR CDR3, the HTBI primer set was used. TCRdb recomputed calls from the multiplex PCR reads with MiXCR, one row per CDR3 protein. Counted here are about 210,000 distinct CDR3 sequences, more than 15% occurring once; the ten biggest clones make up around 50%. Sequenced input: blood. The receptor set was obtained from a man aged 45-60 years with Graves' hyperthyroidism.

This chain connects TRBV28 to TRBJ1-2; 7 bases align to TRBD1. Germline assignment: CDR1 MDHEN and CDR2 SYDVKM. The trim removed 6 bases at V and 4 bases at J, leaving 8 bases unmatched. The CDR3 totals 14 residues. CDR3 bases: TGTGCCAGCAGAAAACCGGGACAGACCTATGGCTACACCTTC. This translates into CASRKPGQTYGYTF.

This clonotype was observed at least ten times. This chain joins TRBV6-5 and TRBJ2-1; D is uncertain. The germline V and J ends were trimmed by 8 bases and 2 bases, with 13 bases remaining between them. Germline CDR1 and CDR2: MNHEY and SVGAGI. The CDR3 is 14 residues long. The CDR3, as DNA: TGTGCCAGCCGGTACTCCCAAACCTACAATGAGCAGTTCTTC. Translated: CASRYSQTYNEQFF.

This clonotype occurred once. CDR3 sequence reads: CASSQDFASGREEQFF. The CDR3 nucleotides read TGCGCCAGCAGCCAAGATTTTGCTAGCGGGAGAGAAGAGCAGTTCTTC. The rearrangement links TRBV4-1 to TRBJ2-1, with 10 bases that match TRBD2. CDR3 length: 16 amino acids. V gave up 0 bases and J gave up 10 bases; unmatched junction bases: 9. Germline V CDR1 and CDR2: MGHRA, YSYEKL.

This clonotype was recorded at least ten times. The genes are TRBV11-1 and TRBJ2-5, with D maybe TRBD2 (5 bases). Germline loops: CDR1 SGHAT, CDR2 FQDESV (reference sequence). This CDR3 spans 14 amino acids. V shed 5 bases and J shed 5 bases, with 15 bases lying between them. CDR3 in amino acids: CASSRYGSAETQYF. CDR3 bases: TGTGCCAGCAGCCGTTACGGTAGCGCGGAGACCCAGTACTTC.

For this clonotype: A much larger clone lies a single base off, so this may be a read error. This chain joins TRBV30 and TRBJ2-3, with 9 bases fitting TRBD1. The CDR3 extends over 13 amino acids. CDR1 is GTSNPN and CDR2 is SVGIG in the germline V gene (reference sequence). Here the CDR3 DNA reads TGTGCCTTGAGTTGGGACAGGGAGGATACGCAGTATTTT. This encodes CALSWDREDTQYF.

This clonotype occurred many times. The chain combines TRBV14 with TRBJ2-7; D remains ambiguous. Germline V gene lookup returns CDR1 SGHDN and CDR2 FVKESK. Trimming shortened V by 4 bases and J by 5 bases, and 15 bases separated the two germline ends. The CDR3 sequence is 14 residues long. CDR3 in amino acids: CASSPLRLGHEQYF. CDR3 coding DNA: TGTGCCAGCAGCCCCCTAAGGCTGGGCCACGAGCAGTACTTC.

This clonotype was found a few times. V is TRBV6-1 and J is TRBJ1-2; perhaps TRBD1 as D (6 bases). In germline, CDR1 is MNHNS, CDR2 SASEGT. The CDR3 loop spans 15 amino acids. V was clipped by 5 bases and J by 8 bases, with 21 bases between them. The CDR3 coding sequence is TGTGCCAGCAGTTCCCCAAACAGGGCCCTATACGGCTACACCTTC. Protein: CASSSPNRALYGYTF.

This clonotype was counted at least ten times. The rearrangement joins TRBV5-1 to TRBJ2-7; perhaps D is TRBD1 or TRBD2 (5 bases each). Germline CDR1 reads SGHRS; CDR2 reads YFSETQ. Trimming removed 1 base at V and 5 bases at J, with 10 bases between. The CDR3 covers 13 residues. The CDR3 region is CASSLPGSNEQYF. CDR3 coding DNA: TGCGCCAGCAGCTTGCCAGGGAGCAACGAGCAGTACTTC.

At least ten counts were recorded for this clonotype. V usage is TRBV28 and J usage is TRBJ2-2; D is ambiguous. The germline V and J ends were trimmed by 6 bases and 1 base, with 12 bases remaining between them. CDR1 is MDHEN, CDR2 SYDVKM, per germline. This CDR3 has 15 residues. The CDR3 sequence is CASSDFRKNTGELFF. The DNA for the CDR3 is TGTGCCAGCAGCGATTTTAGAAAGAACACCGGGGAGCTGTTTTTT.

The V call is TRBV28, the J call TRBJ2-1, with TRBD2 identical over 12 bases. Germline V gene data show CDR1 as MDHEN and CDR2 as SYDVKM. The CDR3 covers 17 residues. J gave up 7 bases and V 2 bases, and 9 bases lay outside the gene matches. For the CDR3, the DNA is TGTGCCAGCAGTTTAGAGTCCCTAGCGGGAGGGTGGAATGAGCAGTTCTTC. This codes for CASSLESLAGGWNEQFF.

This clonotype was recorded at least ten times. This chain links TRBV12-3 or TRBV12-4 with TRBJ2-3; D tentatively reads TRBD1 or TRBD2 (5 bases each). Trimming took 4 bases from V and 2 from J, leaving 19 bases between them. The CDR3 length is 17 residues. The CDR3 nucleotides are TGTGCCAGCAGTTCGGGACCCGCATACGTCCACACAGATACGCAGTATTTT. It codes for CASSSGPAYVHTDTQYF.

The table lists this clonotype with a few counts. The genes are TRBV27 and TRBJ2-6; no firm D call. The V end lost 7 bases, the J end lost 1 base, and 8 bases lay between the germline ends. Germline values: CDR1 MNHEY, CDR2 SMNVEV (reference sequence). The CDR3 is 14 amino acids. The CDR3 protein is CASTDRSGANVLTF. CDR3 sequence (DNA): TGTGCCAGCACCGATAGGTCTGGGGCCAACGTCCTGACTTTC.

This clonotype was seen at least ten times. The chain joins TRBV6-1 to TRBJ2-7; maybe TRBD1 (7 bases). In germline, CDR1 is MNHNS, CDR2 SASEGT. Trimming left V 5 bases short and J 1 base short, with 21 bases between. The CDR3 has 17 residues. The CDR3 bases are TGTGCCAGCAGTTTCGGGCAGGGGGGCTGGAATTCCTACGAGCAGTACTTC. It translates to CASSFGQGGWNSYEQYF.

This clonotype was seen at least ten times. The chain recombines TRBV28 with TRBJ2-1; TRBD1 or TRBD2 may be the D gene (6 bases each). V lost 1 base to trimming and J lost 4 bases, with 8 bases between them. CDR3 length: 14 amino acids. Germline CDR1 is MDHEN and CDR2 is SYDVKM. CDR3 sequence: CASSLSGAYNEQFF. As DNA, the CDR3 is TGTGCCAGCAGTTTATCGGGGGCTTACAATGAGCAGTTCTTC. Looking up the rest from reference TRBV28 and TRBJ2-1 gives the full variable domain: DVKVTQSSRYLVKRTGEKVFLECVQDMDHENMFWYRQDPGLGLRLIYFSYDVKMKEKGDIPEGYSVSREKKERFSLILESASTNQTSMYLCASSLSGAYNEQFFGPGTRLTVL.

This clonotype was seen ten or more times. This rearrangement joins TRBV7-2 to TRBJ2-3, with 7 bases aligning to TRBD2. Germline V gives CDR1 SGHTA, CDR2 FQGNSA. The CDR3 has 14 residues. V shed 4 bases, J shed 6 bases, and the junction held 7 bases outside the gene matches. The CDR3 loop reads CASSSAGGTDTQYF. The CDR3, as DNA: TGTGCCAGCAGCTCGGCCGGGGGGACGGATACGCAGTATTTT.

V usage is TRBV20-1 and J usage is TRBJ2-1; TRBD2 aligns across 11 bases. Germline CDR1 is DFQATT and CDR2 is SNEGSKA (reference sequence). Germline trimming cut 6 bases from V and 2 bases from J; bases unmatched to any gene: 12. There are 17 residues in the CDR3. The CDR3 nucleotides are TGCAGTGCCGTTTCCACTAGCGGGAGTAGCGCCTACAATGAGCAGTTCTTC. This translates into CSAVSTSGSSAYNEQFF.

J is TRBJ2-2 and V is TRBV6-5; possible D gene TRBD2, 5 bases. CDR3 length: 15 amino acids. Trimming took off 4 bases at V and 6 bases at J, with 15 bases between the two ends. The germline V gene encodes CDR1 MNHEY and CDR2 SVGAGI. DNA of the CDR3: TGTGCCAGCAGTTCTCCGGGAAATGCTGCCGGGGAGCTGTTTTTT. Translating it yields CASSSPGNAAGELFF.

The chain has TRBV20-1 and TRBJ2-1; 9 nucleotides line up with TRBD2. CDR3 length equals 13 residues. The V segment lost 3 bases and the J segment 4 bases; nucleotides outside the gene matches: 1. CDR1 DFQATT and CDR2 SNEGSKA come from the germline V gene (reference sequence). The CDR3 protein is CSASLAGYNEQFF. The CDR3 DNA reads TGCAGTGCTAGCCTAGCGGGGTACAATGAGCAGTTCTTC.

This chain uses TRBV5-1 with TRBJ1-1; TRBD1 might be the D (5 bases). This CDR3 spans 13 amino acids. Germline V gene data show CDR1 as SGHRS and CDR2 as YFSETQ. The V gene lost 4 bases and the J gene lost 1 base, with 8 bases spanning the gap. CDR3 coding DNA: TGCGCCAGCAGCGAGGGGTCGAACACTGAAGCTTTCTTT. Protein: CASSEGSNTEAFF.

This chain joins TRBV6-2 or TRBV6-3 and TRBJ2-7; TRBD1 matches at 8 bases. The CDR3 covers 15 residues. The V gene's germline CDR1 is MNHEY and CDR2 SVGEGT. Trimming took 6 bases from V and 4 from J; bases not matched to a gene: 11. The CDR3 reads CASSQGQAALYEQYF. In DNA form, the CDR3 reads TGTGCCAGCAGCCAGGGACAGGCCGCGCTATACGAGCAGTACTTC.

J is TRBJ2-2 and V is TRBV7-9, with TRBD2 as a possible D gene (5 bases). V was cut by 3 bases and J by 2 bases, with 13 bases left in between. Germline V gene data show CDR1 as SEHNR and CDR2 as FQNEAQ (reference sequence). The CDR3 runs to 16 residues. The CDR3, as DNA: TGTGCCAGCAGCTTTCGGAAAGGGAGAAACACCGGGGAGCTGTTTTTT. It yields the protein CASSFRKGRNTGELFF.

This clonotype was found a few times. The chain couples TRBV11-1 to TRBJ2-3; TRBD1 might be the D (5 bases). In germline, CDR1 is SGHAT, CDR2 FQDESV (reference sequence). Trimming took off 1 base at V and 2 bases at J, with 10 bases between the two ends. This CDR3 spans 15 amino acids. CDR3 region: CASSLGQGNTDTQYF. CDR3 nucleotides: TGTGCCAGCAGCTTAGGTCAGGGAAACACAGATACGCAGTATTTT.

This clonotype was seen repeatedly, ten times or more. CDR3 nucleotides: TGTGCTAGTGTCGTACAGGGGGCAGGTGAGCAGTTCTTC. Its translation is CASVVQGAGEQFF. The chain links TRBV12-5 to TRBJ2-1; 9 nucleotides match TRBD1. The CDR3 contains 13 residues. Germline loops: CDR1 LGHNT, CDR2 FRNRAP. V lost 7 bases and J lost 9; bases outside the gene matches: 7.

The chain links TRBV2 to TRBJ1-1; D unresolved. V dropped 5 bases and J dropped 6 bases, with 13 bases sitting between them. CDR3 length equals 13 residues. Looked up from germline, CDR1 is SNHLY and CDR2 is FYNNEI. The CDR3 DNA is TGTGCCAGCAGTTCCGCGGGTATCCCTGAAGCTTTCTTT. This encodes CASSSAGIPEAFF.

The chain joins TRBV5-1 to TRBJ2-3, with 10 bases fitting TRBD2. The CDR3 consists of 15 residues. In germline, CDR1 is SGHRS, CDR2 YFSETQ. The V gene end was trimmed by 4 bases and the J gene end by 2 bases; junction bases not matched to a gene: 4. CDR3 residues: CASSETSGATDTQYF. The CDR3 region has the DNA TGCGCCAGCAGCGAAACTAGCGGGGCCACAGATACGCAGTATTTT.

This chain uses TRBV20-1 with TRBJ2-5; D is perhaps TRBD1 (6 bases). The CDR3 consists of 13 residues. The V end was cut by 6 bases, the J end by 3 bases, with 14 bases between. Looked up from germline, CDR1 is DFQATT and CDR2 is SNEGSKA (reference sequence). The CDR3 here is CSAPARTEETQYF. CDR3 nucleotide sequence: TGCAGTGCCCCAGCCCGGACAGAAGAGACCCAGTACTTC.

This clonotype appeared a few times. V and J are TRBV6-7 and TRBJ1-5; 7 bases are shared with TRBD1. TRBV6-7 qualifies as an ORF whose function is uncertain. Trimming at V came to 4 bases and at J to 7 bases, leaving 19 bases not matched to a gene. The CDR3 extends over 18 amino acids. The CDR3 here is CASSSAKLAGGKRQPQHF. CDR3 coding DNA: TGTGCCAGCAGTTCTGCAAAATTGGCAGGGGGTAAAAGGCAGCCCCAGCATTTT.

Note on this clonotype: A read error may produce the germline difference seen at one junction end. The chain couples TRBV7-7 to TRBJ2-5; perhaps TRBD1 as D (6 bases). Germline-derived CDR1 and CDR2 are SSHAT and FNYEAQ (reference sequence). CDR3 length: 14 amino acids. The CDR3 nucleotides are TGTGCTAGCAGCCAAAACAGGGTCGGGGAGACCCAGTACTTC. It specifies CASSQNRVGETQYF.

This clonotype has only a few counts. This chain links TRBV2 with TRBJ2-7; D unclear. Trimming removed 4 bases from V and 6 bases from J, with 10 bases in between. The CDR3 is made up of 12 amino acids. Germline CDR1 and CDR2: SNHLY and FYNNEI. The CDR3, as DNA: TGTGCCAGCAGTGTGTCAGCAGTCGAGCAGTACTTC. It specifies CASSVSAVEQYF.

J is TRBJ2-7 and V is TRBV10-2; 11 nucleotides align to TRBD2. V lost 5 bases to trimming and J lost 2 bases; unmatched junction nucleotides: 11. Germline loops: CDR1 WSHSY, CDR2 SAAADI. The CDR3 extends over 17 amino acids. The CDR3 loop reads CASSLLITSGSAYEQYF. The CDR3, as DNA: TGCGCCAGCAGTTTATTAATTACTAGCGGGAGTGCCTACGAGCAGTACTTC.

The V call is TRBV20-1, the J call TRBJ1-4; 7 nucleotides match TRBD1. The CDR3 loop spans 13 amino acids. The J segment lost 2 bases and the V segment lost 6 bases, leaving 3 bases of the junction unmatched. Germline loops: CDR1 DFQATT, CDR2 SNEGSKA (reference sequence). The CDR3 region is CSAPGQTNEKLFF. The CDR3 DNA sequence: TGCAGTGCACCGGGACAGACTAATGAAAAACTGTTTTTT.

The chain recombines TRBV5-4 with TRBJ1-3; 9 bases are shared with TRBD1. V trimming: 6 bases; J trimming: 4 bases; junction bases outside the gene matches: 11. The germline gives CDR1 SGHNT, CDR2 YYREEE (reference sequence). The CDR3 spans 16 residues. Written as DNA, the CDR3 is TGTGCCAGCACCCAGGAACAGGGGGCAAACGGAAACACCATATATTTT. As protein: CASTQEQGANGNTIYF. The variable domain in full, completed from reference TRBV5-4 and TRBJ1-3, reads ETGVTQSPTHLIKTRGQQVTLRCSSQSGHNTVSWYQQALGQGPQFIFQYYREEENGRGNFPPRFSGLQFPNYSSELNVNALELDDSALYLCASTQEQGANGNTIYFGEGSWLTVV.